A single sample is the source of the 30 T cell receptor beta chains below, sequenced in a study of cytomegalovirus exposure and HLA in healthy donors. Both 60 Vbeta primers and 13 Jbeta primers went into the PCR. Measured with immunoSEQ multiplex PCR; TCRdb has only the in-frame clones, and not every one. The sample holds 150,000 or so clones; around 67% are singletons and the top ten take approximately 4%. The sample taken for sequencing was PBMCs. Source of these receptors: a man younger than 35 in good health and CMV-seropositive.

The chain couples TRBV7-2 to TRBJ2-7; possibly TRBD2 for D (5 bases). The length of the CDR3 is 15 residues. The V gene lost 5 bases and the J gene lost 4 bases, with 18 bases spanning the gap. Germline V gives CDR1 SGHTA, CDR2 FQGNSA. CDR3 sequence (DNA): TGTGCCAGCAGCCACAGCGATCAGTGGAGGTACGAGCAGTACTTC. This sequence encodes CASSHSDQWRYEQYF.

The V and J genes are TRBV4-2 and TRBJ1-5, with D perhaps matching TRBD1 (5 bases). Germline-derived CDR1 and CDR2 are LGHNA and YNFKEQ. Trimming shortened V by 1 base and J by 4 bases, and 14 bases separated the two germline ends. There are 16 residues in the CDR3. Here the CDR3 DNA reads TGTGCCAGCAGCCAAGTCGCGGGGGGACGGAATCAGCCCCAGCATTTT. This sequence encodes CASSQVAGGRNQPQHF.

This clone was observed at least ten times. V gene TRBV7-9 combines with J gene TRBJ2-7; 9 nucleotides line up with TRBD2. Trimming cost V 3 bases and J 7 bases; bases outside gene matches: 7. Germline-derived CDR1 and CDR2 are SEHNR and FQNEAQ (reference sequence). The CDR3 is made up of 14 amino acids. Here the CDR3 reads CASSLPREGREQYF. In nucleotides, the CDR3 is TGTGCCAGCAGCTTGCCGCGGGAGGGCCGTGAGCAGTACTTC.

This chain uses TRBV27 with TRBJ1-4; 8 bases agree with TRBD1. The CDR3 totals 15 residues. V gave up 5 bases and J gave up 7 bases; unmatched junction bases: 9. Germline CDR1 reads MNHEY; CDR2 reads SMNVEV (reference sequence). CDR3 DNA sequence: TGTGCCAGCAGTCGCGCCGGGACAGGTGGTGAAAAACTGTTTTTT. Its translation: CASSRAGTGGEKLFF.

The J gene is TRBJ1-2, the V gene TRBV13; D may be TRBD1 (6 bases). Germline CDR1 reads PRHDT; CDR2 reads FYEKMQ (reference sequence). V lost 4 bases, J lost 4 bases, and 7 bases lay in between. The CDR3 has 12 amino acids. The CDR3 is CASSSTGYGYTF. CDR3 in DNA: TGTGCCAGCAGCTCGACAGGCTATGGCTACACCTTC.

The V and J genes are TRBV11-2 and TRBJ2-5; D possibly corresponds to TRBD2 (6 bases). Trimming removed 2 bases at V and 4 bases at J, with 11 bases between. Looked up from germline, CDR1 is SGHAT and CDR2 is FQNNGV. CDR3 length equals 14 residues. For the CDR3, the DNA is TGTGCCAGCAGCTTATCGGACTACCGAGAGACCCAGTACTTC. This codes for CASSLSDYRETQYF.

This chain uses TRBV6-1 with TRBJ1-5; possibly TRBD1 for D (6 bases). Trimming removed 6 bases from V and 8 bases from J, with 14 bases in between. The CDR3 length is 13 residues. Per germline, CDR1 MNHNS and CDR2 SASEGT. The CDR3, as DNA: TGTGCCAGCAGGGGGACACTAACGGAGCCCCAGCATTTT. Protein product: CASRGTLTEPQHF.

The chain uses TRBV5-1 and TRBJ1-1; D gene ambiguous. The length of the CDR3 is 14 residues. Germline values: CDR1 SGHRS, CDR2 YFSETQ. Trimming left V 4 bases short and J 4 bases short, with 14 bases between. CDR3 region: CASSPREGSTEAFF. CDR3 in DNA: TGCGCCAGCAGCCCCCGAGAAGGGAGCACTGAAGCTTTCTTT.

Only one count was recorded for this clone. The chain recombines TRBV27 with TRBJ1-5, with 8 positions matching TRBD1. The ends lost 6 bases at V and 6 bases at J; junction bases unmatched: 10. The CDR3 is made up of 15 amino acids. Germline V gene data show CDR1 as MNHEY and CDR2 as SMNVEV (reference sequence). CDR3 loop: CASRNTGGSGQPQHF. The CDR3 DNA is TGTGCCAGCAGGAATACAGGGGGTTCGGGTCAGCCCCAGCATTTT.

The chain combines TRBV2 with TRBJ2-7; D is uncertain. The CDR3 runs to 13 residues. V lost 3 bases, J lost 0 bases, and 6 bases lay in between. CDR1 is SNHLY, CDR2 FYNNEI, per germline. The CDR3 loop reads CASSDEVSYEQYF. CDR3 coding DNA: TGTGCCAGCAGTGATGAGGTCTCCTACGAGCAGTACTTC.

As regards this clone: One junction end does not reproduce the germline sequence, and a read error may be involved. V gene TRBV7-7 combines with J gene TRBJ1-3, with a weak D call TRBD1 (5 bases). The CDR3 spans 16 residues. Germline V gene lookup returns CDR1 SSHAT and CDR2 FNYEAQ (reference sequence). The CDR3 DNA is TGTGCTAGCAGCCCGAGTTTCGGGGGAGCTGGAAACACCATATATTTT. Residues: CASSPSFGGAGNTIYF.

This clone has a handful of counts. The genes are TRBV5-1 and TRBJ1-4, with D tentatively TRBD1 (5 bases). V dropped 4 bases and J dropped 3 bases, with 10 bases sitting between them. The CDR3 extends over 14 amino acids. From germline, CDR1 is SGHRS and CDR2 YFSETQ. The CDR3 DNA sequence: TGCGCCAGCAGCCGGACAAACCCTAATGAAAAACTGTTTTTT. Its translation: CASSRTNPNEKLFF.

The chain recombines TRBV28 with TRBJ2-7, with TRBD1 matching 8 bases. The CDR3 is 15 amino acids. From germline, CDR1 is MDHEN and CDR2 SYDVKM. The ends lost 6 bases at V and 11 bases at J; junction bases unmatched: 18. Here the CDR3 DNA reads TGTGCCAGCAGGGGGGACAGGCCCGAACTCGGGTTGGAGTACTTC. Translation gives CASRGDRPELGLEYF.

Only a few counts were recorded for this clone. This rearrangement joins TRBV29-1 to TRBJ2-3, with no clear D. Trimming shortened V by 0 bases and J by 5 bases, and 6 bases separated the two germline ends. The CDR3 has 12 amino acids. Per germline, CDR1 SQVTM and CDR2 ANQGSEA. In DNA form, the CDR3 reads TGCAGCGTTGAAGAGCGCGGAGATACGCAGTATTTT. Translated: CSVEERGDTQYF.

The chain couples TRBV18 to TRBJ1-1; D not resolved. The CDR3 loop spans 14 amino acids. V lost 3 bases, J lost 3 bases, and 11 bases lay in between. Germline V gives CDR1 KGHSH, CDR2 LQKENI. This chain's CDR3 is CASSPQAGDTEAFF. The DNA of the CDR3 is TGTGCCAGCTCACCCCAGGCGGGAGACACTGAAGCTTTCTTT.

The CDR3 reads CASSPWTGEGETQYF. The CDR3 DNA reads as TGTGCCAGCAGCCCGTGGACAGGGGAGGGCGAGACCCAGTACTTC. The V and J genes are TRBV11-2 and TRBJ2-5; 9 bases are shared with TRBD1. With 5 bases clipped from V and 5 bases from J, the junction kept 9 bases outside the gene matches. The length of the CDR3 is 15 residues. The germline V gene has CDR1 SGHAT and CDR2 FQNNGV.

J is TRBJ2-1 and V is TRBV19, with 8 bases fitting TRBD2. Germline CDR1 is LNHDA and CDR2 is SQIVND (reference sequence). After removal of 8 bases from V and 6 bases from J, the junction contained 3 bases not matched to a gene. The CDR3 has 12 residues. The DNA for the CDR3 is TGTGCCAGTTGGACTAGCCCCAATGAGCAGTTCTTC. Translated, it gives CASWTSPNEQFF. Using reference TRBV19 and TRBJ2-1 for the parts outside the CDR3, the full variable domain is DGGITQSPKYLFRKEGQNVTLSCEQNLNHDAMYWYRQDPGQGLRLIYYSQIVNDFQKGDIAEGYSVSREKKESFPLTVTSAQKNPTAFYLCASWTSPNEQFFGPGTRLTVL.

This clone came up a few times. This chain joins TRBV23-1 and TRBJ1-2; 7 nucleotides match TRBD1. TRBV23-1 qualifies as an ORF whose function is uncertain. V lost 3 bases, J lost 0 bases, and 7 bases stayed unmatched. CDR3 size: 16 residues. CDR3: CASSQGTETPNYGYTF. CDR3 coding DNA: TGCGCCAGCAGTCAGGGGACAGAAACTCCTAACTATGGCTACACCTTC.

This rearrangement joins TRBV19 to TRBJ1-2; 7 nucleotides align to TRBD1. CDR1 is LNHDA, CDR2 SQIVND, per germline (reference sequence). Trimming took 8 bases from V and 1 from J; bases not matched to a gene: 7. CDR3 length: 14 residues. CDR3 DNA: TGTGCCAGTGAGCCGGGACAGCTTAACTATGGCTACACCTTC. Translation: CASEPGQLNYGYTF.

V and J are TRBV5-1 and TRBJ2-1, with TRBD2 identical over 8 bases. From germline, CDR1 is SGHRS and CDR2 YFSETQ. Trimming at V came to 5 bases and at J to 5 bases, leaving 6 bases not matched to a gene. This CDR3 comprises 14 residues. Here the CDR3 reads CASSLIAGNNEQFF. DNA of the CDR3: TGCGCCAGCAGTCTCATAGCGGGGAACAATGAGCAGTTCTTC.

CDR3 amino acids: CASSYRTSTQYF. The CDR3 nucleotides read TGTGCCAGCAGTTATCGGACTAGCACGCAGTATTTT. The chain is built from TRBV28 and TRBJ2-3; TRBD2 matches 8 bases. The CDR3 covers 12 residues. The V gene's germline CDR1 is MDHEN and CDR2 SYDVKM. V dropped 4 bases and J dropped 9; count of bases not matched to a gene: 3.

The chain joins TRBV7-2 to TRBJ1-5; D is undetermined. V was cut by 2 bases and J by 8 bases, with 13 bases left in between. The germline V gene encodes CDR1 SGHTA and CDR2 FQGNSA. This CDR3 is built from 14 residues. The CDR3 here is CASSLRPLGEPQHF. For the CDR3, the DNA is TGTGCCAGCAGCTTAAGGCCACTCGGAGAGCCCCAGCATTTT.

V and J are TRBV6-5 and TRBJ2-7; the D gene is possibly TRBD2 (6 bases). The CDR3 has 15 amino acids. V lost 0 bases and J 7 bases, leaving 16 bases between the germline ends. Looked up from germline, CDR1 is MNHEY and CDR2 is SVGAGI. DNA for the CDR3: TGTGCCAGCAGTTACTCCTTCCACGGGGGTAAAGAGCAGTACTTC. Protein product: CASSYSFHGGKEQYF.

The chain joins TRBV18 to TRBJ1-4; TRBD1 might be the D (6 bases). The CDR3 has 13 amino acids. Deletions cut 3 bases from V and 5 bases from J, with 7 bases between. CDR1 and CDR2 (germline): KGHSH, LQKENI. The CDR3 sequence: CASSPDSNEKLFF. As DNA, the CDR3 is TGTGCCAGCTCACCGGACAGCAATGAAAAACTGTTTTTT.

A few counts support this clone. The chain employs TRBV6-5 and TRBJ1-5, with a weak D call TRBD1 (6 bases). Germline lookup yields CDR1 MNHEY and CDR2 SVGAGI. Trimming stripped 5 bases from V and 1 base from J, with 9 bases between. This CDR3 has 14 amino acids. The DNA for the CDR3 is TGTGCCAGCAGTGGGGACACAAGCAATCAGCCCCAGCATTTT. Amino acid sequence: CASSGDTSNQPQHF.

The CDR3 here is CASSPLAGALWYEQYF. The CDR3, as DNA: TGTGCCAGCAGTCCCCTAGCGGGGGCCCTCTGGTACGAGCAGTACTTC. The chain carries TRBV28 and TRBJ2-7; TRBD2 matches at 10 bases. The length of the CDR3 is 16 residues. V shed 5 bases and J 4 bases; nucleotides not matched to a gene: 11. Germline-derived CDR1 and CDR2 are MDHEN and SYDVKM.

This clone was found a few times. The CDR3 nucleotides are TGTGCCAGCAGGAGAACAGGGGGCGCCGGGGATGAGCAGTTCTTC. It specifies CASRRTGGAGDEQFF. The chain uses TRBV6-1 and TRBJ2-1; 9 bases are a match to TRBD1. This CDR3 spans 15 amino acids. Germline V gene sequence: CDR1 MNHNS, CDR2 SASEGT. The V gene end was trimmed by 6 bases and the J gene end by 8 bases; junction bases not matched to a gene: 11.

This sequence joins TRBV5-4 and TRBJ1-4, with a possible D match to TRBD1 (5 bases). Germline V gene data show CDR1 as SGHNT and CDR2 as YYREEE (reference sequence). CDR3 length: 17 residues. The ends were cut back, 0 bases at V and 4 bases at J, with 16 bases in the middle. Here the CDR3 reads CASSLANGGDGNEKLFF. The CDR3 coding sequence is TGTGCCAGCAGCTTGGCCAACGGGGGAGATGGTAATGAAAAACTGTTTTTT.

This clone was picked up one time. The chain uses TRBV5-1 and TRBJ1-4; no definite D call. Per the germline V gene, CDR1 is SGHRS and CDR2 is YFSETQ. Trimming took off 4 bases at V and 2 bases at J, with 15 bases between the two ends. This CDR3 has 16 amino acids. The CDR3 bases are TGCGCCAGCAGCCAGCGACCCTTTAGCACTAATGAAAAACTGTTTTTT. Translating it yields CASSQRPFSTNEKLFF.

The rearrangement uses TRBV19 and TRBJ2-5; D unclear. This CDR3 spans 13 amino acids. Germline V CDR1 and CDR2: LNHDA, SQIVND (reference sequence). Trimming pared 0 bases from V and 5 bases from J, leaving 7 bases between. The CDR3 sequence: CASSIDLEETQYF. CDR3 sequence (DNA): TGTGCCAGTAGTATAGATCTCGAGGAGACCCAGTACTTC.